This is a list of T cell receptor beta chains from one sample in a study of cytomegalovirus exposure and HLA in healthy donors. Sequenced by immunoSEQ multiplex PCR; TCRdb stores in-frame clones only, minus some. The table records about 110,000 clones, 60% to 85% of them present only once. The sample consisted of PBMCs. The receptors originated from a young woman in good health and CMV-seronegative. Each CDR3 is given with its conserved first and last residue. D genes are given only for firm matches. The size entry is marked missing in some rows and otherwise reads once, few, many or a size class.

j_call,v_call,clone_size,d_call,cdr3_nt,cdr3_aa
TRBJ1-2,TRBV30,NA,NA,TGTGCCTGGAGGCCCGGGACATTCTATGGCTACACCTTC,CAWRPGTFYGYTF
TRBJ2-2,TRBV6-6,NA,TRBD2,TGTGCCAGCAGTACGGGACTAGTTAGCACCGGGGAGCTGTTTTTT,CASSTGLVSTGELFF
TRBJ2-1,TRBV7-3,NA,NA,TGTGCCAGCAGCTTAGATGCGGGGGAGGGGGGTTACAATGAGCAGTTCTTC,CASSLDAGEGGYNEQFF
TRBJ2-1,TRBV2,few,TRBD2,TGTGCCAGCAGAATTCGACTAGCGGGGGGTAATGAGCAGTTCTTC,CASRIRLAGGNEQFF
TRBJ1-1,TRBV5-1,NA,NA,TGCGCCAGCAGCTGGGACGGCCAGGGGCTTTTGGGCACTGAAGCTTTCTTT,CASSWDGQGLLGTEAFF
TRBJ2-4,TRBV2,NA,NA,TGTGCCAGCATCCAGGGTGGGGTAGCCAAAAACATTCAGTACTTC,CASIQGGVAKNIQYF
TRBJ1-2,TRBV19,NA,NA,TGTGCCAGTAACCTGGCGGGGTATGGCTACACCTTC,CASNLAGYGYTF
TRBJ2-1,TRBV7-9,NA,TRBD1,TGTGCCAGCAGCTTGCCGGGACAGGGTATCAATGAGCAGTTCTTC,CASSLPGQGINEQFF
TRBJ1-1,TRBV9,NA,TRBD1,TGTGCCAGCAGCGTAGTCCAGGGGGACACTGAAGCTTTCTTT,CASSVVQGDTEAFF
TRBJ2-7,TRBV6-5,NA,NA,TGTGCCAGCAGTTACTCGTCCGGGTACCTCCCCTACGAGCAGTACTTC,CASSYSSGYLPYEQYF
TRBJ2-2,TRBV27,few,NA,TGTGCCAGCAGCTTTAGGGGTACCGGGGAGCTGTTTTTT,CASSFRGTGELFF
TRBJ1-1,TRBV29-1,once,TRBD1,TGCAGCGTTAGCAGGGGGGACACTGAAGCTTTCTTT,CSVSRGDTEAFF
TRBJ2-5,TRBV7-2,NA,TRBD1,TGTGCCAAAGGGACAGACCAAGAGACCCAGTACTTC,CAKGTDQETQYF
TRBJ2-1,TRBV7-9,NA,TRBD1,TGTGCCAGCAGCTACAGGGGAAACAATGAGCAGTTCTTC,CASSYRGNNEQFF
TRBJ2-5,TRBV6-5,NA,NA,TGTGCCAGCAGTTTCGCCTGGACGGGGCAAGAGACCCAGTACTTC,CASSFAWTGQETQYF
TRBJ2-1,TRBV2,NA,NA,TGTGCCAGCAGTATGGGCAGGGGTTATGAGCAGTTCTTC,CASSMGRGYEQFF
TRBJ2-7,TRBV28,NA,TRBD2,TGTGCCAGCAGTGAGCTAGCGGGGGGCCGTAACGAGCAGTACTTC,CASSELAGGRNEQYF
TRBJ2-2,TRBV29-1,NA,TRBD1,TGCAGCGTTTACCCCACAGGGGGCTCCGGGGAGCTGTTTTTT,CSVYPTGGSGELFF
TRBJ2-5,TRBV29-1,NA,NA,TGCAGCGTTGAAGACCCCCGGGGGGCAGAGACCCAGTACTTC,CSVEDPRGAETQYF
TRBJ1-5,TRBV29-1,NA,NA,TGCAGCGTGGGGGAAAACAGGGTTCAGCCCCAGCATTTT,CSVGENRVQPQHF
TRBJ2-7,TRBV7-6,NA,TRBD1,TGTGCCAGCAGCTTCGGGACAGAGTCCTACGAGCAGTACTTC,CASSFGTESYEQYF
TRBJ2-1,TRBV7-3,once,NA,TGTGCCAGCAGCGAACACGGGAAACAGTTCTTC,CASSEHGKQFF
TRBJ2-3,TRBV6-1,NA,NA,TGTGCCAGCTATGCGGTAGAGATCACAGATACGCAGTATTTT,CASYAVEITDTQYF
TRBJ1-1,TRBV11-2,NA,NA,TGTGCCAGCAGCTTACAGGGGCCCATGAACACTGAAGCTTTCTTT,CASSLQGPMNTEAFF
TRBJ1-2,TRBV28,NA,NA,TGTGCCAGCAGTGGCATGGGGGCAGGGAAGAAGGGTGGCTACACCTTC,CASSGMGAGKKGGYTF
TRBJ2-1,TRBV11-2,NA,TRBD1,TGTGCCAGCAGCTTATTGGGACAGGGTTTGCATGAGCAGTTCTTC,CASSLLGQGLHEQFF
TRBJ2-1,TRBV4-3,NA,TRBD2,TGCGCCAGCAGCCAAGAGACAGCGGGGGCCGGAGCCTACAATGAGCAGTTCTTC,CASSQETAGAGAYNEQFF
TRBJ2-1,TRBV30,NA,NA,TGTGCCGGAGCAAAAAGCTCCTACAATGAGCAGTTCTTC,CAGAKSSYNEQFF